A single sample gave rise to the 20 T cell receptor beta chains below, sequenced in a study of cytomegalovirus exposure and HLA in healthy donors. This PCR relied on a set of 60 Vbeta primers and 13 Jbeta primers. The assay was immunoSEQ multiplex PCR, and TCRdb's table has in-frame clones only and misses some. The repertoire consists of around 170,000 clones, with around four fifths occurring once and the leading ten covering around 0.75%. The sequencing sample was made of PBMCs. The receptor source for this set is a woman under 30 in good health and CMV-seronegative.

The chain couples TRBV27 to TRBJ2-7; 8 nucleotides agree with TRBD1. Germline V gene data show CDR1 as MNHEY and CDR2 as SMNVEV (reference sequence). J lost 2 bases, V lost 3 bases, and 3 bases had no gene match. This CDR3 region has 14 residues. This chain's CDR3 is CASSFTGGTYEQYF. The DNA for the CDR3 is TGTGCCAGCAGTTTTACAGGGGGTACCTACGAGCAGTACTTC.

The chain joins TRBV6-6 to TRBJ1-6; 9 bases align to TRBD1. The CDR3 contains 16 residues. With V trimmed by 5 bases and J by 8 bases, 10 bases remained unmatched. Germline CDR1 MNHNY, CDR2 SVGAGI (reference sequence). DNA of the CDR3: TGTGCCAGCAGTAATATCCCGGGACAGGGAGATTCACCCCTCCACTTT. This sequence encodes CASSNIPGQGDSPLHF.

J is TRBJ2-7 and V is TRBV28, with 10 bases that match TRBD1. The CDR3 is 15 residues long. In germline, CDR1 is MDHEN, CDR2 SYDVKM. The ends lost 2 bases at V and 4 bases at J; junction bases unmatched: 5. In DNA, the CDR3 is TGTGCCAGCAGTTTACCCGGACAGGGGGGGTACGAGCAGTACTTC. The encoded protein is CASSLPGQGGYEQYF. The full variable domain, its missing parts supplied by reference TRBV28 and TRBJ2-7, is DVKVTQSSRYLVKRTGEKVFLECVQDMDHENMFWYRQDPGLGLRLIYFSYDVKMKEKGDIPEGYSVSREKKERFSLILESASTNQTSMYLCASSLPGQGGYEQYFGPGTRLTVT.

The CDR3 here is CASRQTAIYSEQYF. As DNA, the CDR3 is TGTGCCAGCAGACAGACAGCGATCTATTCCGAGCAGTACTTC. This chain connects TRBV28 to TRBJ2-7; tentative D call: TRBD1 (5 bases). Trimming shortened V by 6 bases and J by 6 bases, and 18 bases separated the two germline ends. Germline lookup yields CDR1 MDHEN and CDR2 SYDVKM. This CDR3 is built from 14 residues.

In its sample, this clone was seen once. V gene TRBV28 combines with J gene TRBJ2-1, with 7 bases that match TRBD2. The V gene's germline CDR1 is MDHEN and CDR2 SYDVKM. The CDR3 has 15 amino acids. Trimming at V came to 8 bases and at J to 7 bases, leaving 14 bases not matched to a gene. CDR3 nucleotide sequence: TGTGCCAGCTTGTTCGCGGGAGCGAGTTGGAATGAGCAGTTCTTC. It encodes CASLFAGASWNEQFF.

This rearrangement joins TRBV15 to TRBJ1-1; perhaps TRBD1 as D (5 bases). The CDR3 runs to 13 residues. The V end lost 1 base, the J end lost 4 bases, and 7 bases lay between the germline ends. Germline assignment: CDR1 LNHNV and CDR2 YYDKDF (reference sequence). Written as DNA, the CDR3 is TGTGCCACCAGCAGAGCTAGGGGCACTGAAGCTTTCTTT. This sequence encodes CATSRARGTEAFF. Drawing the rest from reference TRBV15 and TRBJ1-1, the complete variable domain is DAMVIQNPRYQVTQFGKPVTLSCSQTLNHNVMYWYQQKSSQAPKLLFHYYDKDFNNEADTPDNFQSRRPNTSFCFLDIRSPGLGDTAMYLCATSRARGTEAFFGQGTRLTVV.

V is TRBV2 and J is TRBJ1-3; D remains unclear. From germline, CDR1 is SNHLY and CDR2 FYNNEI. The CDR3 totals 14 residues. V dropped 5 bases and J dropped 4 bases, with 12 bases sitting between them. In DNA form, the CDR3 reads TGTGCCAGCAGTTATAGGGTAGCGGGAAACACCATATATTTT. The encoded protein is CASSYRVAGNTIYF.

Comments on this clone: Since the CDR3 does not end with the conserved phenylalanine or tryptophan, this likely comes from a read error. The DNA is left out, because the CDR3 cannot be placed on it with certainty; the CDR3 is given as TCRdb lists it. This chain connects TRBV4-1 to TRBJ2-7; TRBD1 was called by the table and not checked on the DNA. Germline V gives CDR1 MGHRA, CDR2 YSYEKL. The CDR3 is made up of 13 amino acids, end residues included. The CDR3 is CASSRDLGTGIYL.

This clone was detected only once. This chain uses TRBV7-6 with TRBJ2-1; D is uncertain. Trimming left V 5 bases short and J 0 bases short, with 14 bases between. The CDR3 sequence is 16 residues long. Germline V gene data show CDR1 as SGHVS and CDR2 as FNYEAQ. The CDR3: CASSHRARSSYNEQFF. The CDR3 DNA follows: TGTGCCAGCAGCCATCGAGCGAGGAGCTCCTACAATGAGCAGTTCTTC.

The chain links TRBV6-5 to TRBJ2-1; 9 bases fit TRBD1. The CDR3 is 16 residues long. Germline trimming cut 0 bases from V and 7 bases from J; bases unmatched to any gene: 7. From germline, CDR1 is MNHEY and CDR2 SVGAGI. CDR3 loop: CASSYSTGGSWNEQFF. CDR3 in DNA: TGTGCCAGCAGTTACTCGACAGGGGGGAGCTGGAATGAGCAGTTCTTC.

This clone was found once. CDR3 region: CASRPPGQGYGYTF. As DNA, the CDR3 is TGTGCCAGCAGGCCACCGGGACAGGGTTATGGCTACACCTTC. The rearrangement uses TRBV28 and TRBJ1-2; 9 positions match TRBD1. The J segment lost 5 bases and the V segment lost 6 bases, leaving 7 bases of the junction unmatched. This CDR3 is 14 amino acids long. Germline V gene sequence: CDR1 MDHEN, CDR2 SYDVKM.

The CDR3 reads CASSLVGDTEAFF. CDR3 DNA: TGCGCCAGCAGCTTGGTAGGGGACACTGAAGCTTTCTTT. The chain has TRBV5-1 and TRBJ1-1; tentatively, D is TRBD1 (5 bases). The CDR3 extends over 13 amino acids. Trimming stripped 0 bases from V and 3 bases from J, with 6 bases between. In germline, CDR1 is SGHRS, CDR2 YFSETQ.

The J gene is TRBJ2-5, the V gene TRBV18, with D possibly TRBD2 on 6 matching bases. V lost 3 bases and J 4 bases, leaving 15 bases between the germline ends. From germline, CDR1 is KGHSH and CDR2 LQKENI. The CDR3 has 15 residues. The CDR3, as DNA: TGTGCCAGCTCACCTAACGATCGGGGAGGAGAGACCCAGTACTTC. It codes for CASSPNDRGGETQYF.

The chain joins TRBV18 to TRBJ2-3; 11 bases agree with TRBD1. The V gene's germline CDR1 is KGHSH and CDR2 LQKENI. The CDR3 runs 16 residues. With 6 bases clipped from V and 2 bases from J, the junction kept 7 bases outside the gene matches. The CDR3 sequence is CASSGTGGSLTDTQYF. CDR3 nucleotides: TGTGCCAGCTCCGGGACAGGGGGATCCCTCACAGATACGCAGTATTTT.

This clone has just one count. The genes are TRBV7-9 and TRBJ1-1, with D unclear. Germline CDR1 SEHNR, CDR2 FQNEAQ (reference sequence). Between the trimmed V and J ends, which lost 8 bases and 1 base, there was a span of 17 bases. The CDR3 loop spans 15 amino acids. In DNA, the CDR3 is TGTGCCAGCGAGAGGTTCGAAAGTGGGAACACTGAAGCTTTCTTT. It is translated as CASERFESGNTEAFF.

In its sample, this clone was seen once. This chain joins TRBV19 and TRBJ1-5; 9 bases align to TRBD1. Germline V gene sequence: CDR1 LNHDA, CDR2 SQIVND (reference sequence). The length of the CDR3 is 14 residues. V shed 7 bases and J 4 bases; nucleotides not matched to a gene: 5. The CDR3 is CASNAGQGNQPQHF. The CDR3 region has the DNA TGTGCCAGTAACGCGGGACAGGGAAATCAGCCCCAGCATTTT.

V usage is TRBV5-3 and J usage is TRBJ1-2; possibly TRBD1 for D (6 bases). TRBV5-3 is an ORF, and what it does is uncertain. With 0 bases removed from V and 8 bases from J, the gap between germline ends came to 20 bases. The CDR3 has 16 residues. The CDR3, as DNA: TGTGCCAGAAGCTTGGCCCCAGGGGAACATAGGGGGGGCTACACCTTC. Translation gives CARSLAPGEHRGGYTF.

CDR3 DNA: TGTGCCAGTAGGCCCCGGGACAGGGCGTATGGCTACACCTTC. This gives the protein CASRPRDRAYGYTF. This chain joins TRBV19 and TRBJ1-2, with 9 nucleotides matching TRBD1. V shed 6 bases and J 5 bases; nucleotides not matched to a gene: 7. The V gene's germline CDR1 is LNHDA and CDR2 SQIVND (reference sequence). This CDR3 comprises 14 residues. Full variable domain (rest looked up from reference TRBV19 and TRBJ1-2): DGGITQSPKYLFRKEGQNVTLSCEQNLNHDAMYWYRQDPGQGLRLIYYSQIVNDFQKGDIAEGYSVSREKKESFPLTVTSAQKNPTAFYLCASRPRDRAYGYTFGSGTRLTVV.

The V and J genes are TRBV7-2 and TRBJ2-1; D might be TRBD2 (6 bases). Per germline, CDR1 SGHTA and CDR2 FQGNSA. With 5 bases removed from V and 5 bases from J, the gap between germline ends came to 25 bases. The CDR3 consists of 18 residues. The CDR3 DNA follows: TGTGCCAGCAGCCTACCACCAATGGGGGGATACAGGCACAATGAGCAGTTCTTC. This gives the protein CASSLPPMGGYRHNEQFF. The whole variable domain, filled in from reference TRBV7-2 and TRBJ2-1, reads GAGVSQSPSNKVTEKGKDVELRCDPISGHTALYWYRQSLGQGLEFLIYFQGNSAPDKSGLPSDRFSAERTGGSVSTLTIQRTQQEDSAVYLCASSLPPMGGYRHNEQFFGPGTRLTVL.

In this sample, this clone turned up many times. The chain carries TRBV6-1 and TRBJ1-4, with TRBD1 as a possible D gene (6 bases). The V end was cut by 7 bases, the J end by 3 bases, with 12 bases between. Germline V CDR1 and CDR2: MNHNS, SASEGT. The CDR3 spans 14 residues. CDR3 protein: CASTRDKPNEKLFF. The CDR3 nucleotides are TGTGCCAGCACTCGGGACAAACCTAATGAAAAACTGTTTTTT.